The 4 T cell receptor beta chains below all came from one sample that was sequenced in a study of graft-versus-host responses after intestinal transplantation. Assay: immunoSEQ multiplex PCR; the TCRdb copy retains only in-frame clones and omits some. The sample lists 90,000 to 150,000 clones; roughly 95% were seen once. These TCRs are of unknown antigen specificity. The input for sequencing was unstimulated CD8+ T cells sorted from spleen or lymph node cells, taken before intestinal transplant. All receptors derive from a human donor who received an intestinal transplant.

The genes are TRBV5-1 and TRBJ1-4; D ambiguous. This CDR3 is built from 16 residues. Trimming left V 0 bases short and J 0 bases short, with 9 bases between. Germline CDR1 reads SGHRS; CDR2 reads YFSETQ. CDR3 DNA: TGCGCCAGCAGCTTGGGGACGCGTGCAACTAATGAAAAACTGTTTTTT. As protein: CASSLGTRATNEKLFF.

V gene TRBV5-1 combines with J gene TRBJ1-5, with 10 bases identical to TRBD1. The CDR3 length is 16 residues. V lost 0 bases and J lost 5; bases outside the gene matches: 5. Germline assignment: CDR1 SGHRS and CDR2 YFSETQ. The CDR3 is CASSLAPDRGHQPQHF. The CDR3 DNA reads as TGCGCCAGCAGCTTGGCCCCCGACAGGGGGCATCAGCCCCAGCATTTT.

The chain combines TRBV19 with TRBJ1-2; tentative D call: TRBD1 (5 bases). V lost 5 bases, J lost 2 bases, and 9 bases lay in between. Germline V lookup: CDR1 LNHDA, CDR2 SQIVND (reference sequence). CDR3 length: 13 amino acids. The CDR3 is CASSLTENYGYTF. The CDR3, as DNA: TGTGCCAGTAGTTTGACAGAGAACTATGGCTACACCTTC.

As regards this clone: Other DNA sequences in the sample encode the same CDR3. The genes are TRBV7-3 and TRBJ2-1, with D possibly being TRBD2 (7 bases). The ends were cut back, 4 bases at V and 5 bases at J, with 15 bases in the middle. Germline lookup yields CDR1 SGHTA and CDR2 FQGTGA. The CDR3 spans 15 residues. CDR3 in amino acids: CASSSTGGPNNEQFF. CDR3 bases: TGTGCCAGCAGCTCGACGGGGGGCCCCAACAATGAGCAGTTCTTC.